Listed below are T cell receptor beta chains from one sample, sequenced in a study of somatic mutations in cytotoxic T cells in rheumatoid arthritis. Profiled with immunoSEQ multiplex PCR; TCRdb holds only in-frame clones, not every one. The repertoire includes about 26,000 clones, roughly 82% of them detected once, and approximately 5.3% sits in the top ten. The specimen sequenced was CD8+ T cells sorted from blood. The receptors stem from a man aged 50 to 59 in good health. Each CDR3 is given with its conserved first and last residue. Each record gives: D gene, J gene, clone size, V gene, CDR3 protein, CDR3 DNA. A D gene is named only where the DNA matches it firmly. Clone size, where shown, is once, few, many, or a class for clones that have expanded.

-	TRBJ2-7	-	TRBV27	CASSLTPMGSTYEQYF	TGTGCCAGCAGTCTCACCCCTATGGGGTCAACCTACGAGCAGTACTTC
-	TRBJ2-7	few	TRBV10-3	CAISEAGGTHDYEQYF	TGTGCCATCAGTGAGGCAGGCGGAACACACGACTACGAGCAGTACTTC
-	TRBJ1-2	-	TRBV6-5	CASRSPDYNYGYTF	TGTGCCAGCAGGAGCCCCGATTATAACTATGGCTACACCTTC
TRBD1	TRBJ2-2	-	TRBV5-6	CASSYPTGGFTGELFF	TGTGCCAGCAGCTACCCGACAGGGGGCTTCACCGGGGAGCTGTTTTTT
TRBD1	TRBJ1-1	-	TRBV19	CASSIAPGGPWTNTEAFF	TGTGCCAGTAGTATAGCCCCAGGGGGCCCCTGGACGAACACTGAAGCTTTCTTT
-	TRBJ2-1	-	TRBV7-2	CASSLEVGTRFYNEQFF	TGTGCCAGCAGCTTAGAGGTCGGGACAAGATTTTACAATGAGCAGTTCTTC
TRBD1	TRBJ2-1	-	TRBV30	CAWKDRGSYNEQFF	TGTGCCTGGAAGGACAGGGGTTCCTACAATGAGCAGTTCTTC
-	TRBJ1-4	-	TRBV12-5	CASGLVGEDEKLFF	TGTGCTAGTGGTTTGGTAGGGGAGGATGAAAAACTGTTTTTT
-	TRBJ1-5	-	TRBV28	CASSRTTNQPQHF	TGTGCCAGCAGCCGGACAACGAATCAGCCCCAGCATTTT
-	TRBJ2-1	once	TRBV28	CASSFRAASHEQFF	TGTGCCAGCAGTTTCCGGGCGGCTAGCCATGAGCAGTTCTTC
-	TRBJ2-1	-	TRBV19	CASSIDGSDYNEQFF	TGTGCCAGTAGTATAGACGGGAGTGACTACAATGAGCAGTTCTTC
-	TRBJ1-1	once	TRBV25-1	CASSTSGVTEAFF	TGTGCCAGCAGTACCTCAGGGGTGACTGAAGCTTTCTTT
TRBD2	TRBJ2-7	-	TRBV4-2	CASSQLPWGTSGSYEQYF	TGTGCCAGCAGCCAACTTCCCTGGGGGACTAGCGGGTCCTACGAGCAGTACTTC
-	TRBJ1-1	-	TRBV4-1	CASSHAQGSGTEAFF	TGCGCCAGCAGCCACGCACAGGGATCGGGCACTGAAGCTTTCTTT
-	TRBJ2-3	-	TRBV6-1	CASSEWVGQKDTQYF	TGTGCCAGCAGTGAATGGGTAGGGCAGAAAGATACGCAGTATTTT
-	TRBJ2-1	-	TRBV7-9	CASSPKGNEQFF	TGTGCCAGCAGCCCTAAGGGGAATGAGCAGTTCTTC
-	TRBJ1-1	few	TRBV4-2	CASSQVRRGDTEAFF	TGTGCCAGCAGCCAAGTCCGACGGGGGGACACTGAAGCTTTCTTT
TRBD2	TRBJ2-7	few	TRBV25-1	CASSEGTSGGSYF	TGTGCCAGCAGCGAAGGGACTAGCGGGGGTTCGTACTTC
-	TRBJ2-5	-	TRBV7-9	CASERGAESPYQETQYF	TGTGCCAGCGAACGGGGGGCAGAAAGCCCCTACCAAGAGACCCAGTACTTC
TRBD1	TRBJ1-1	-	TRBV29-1	CSVEGRANRGGTEAFF	TGCAGCGTTGAAGGGCGGGCCAACAGGGGGGGAACTGAAGCTTTCTTT
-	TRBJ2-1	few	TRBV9	CASSVGVSHNSYNEQFF	TGTGCCAGCAGCGTAGGGGTGTCCCACAACTCCTACAATGAGCAGTTCTTC
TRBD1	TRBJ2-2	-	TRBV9	CASSGEGGWDTGELFF	TGTGCCAGCAGCGGGGAAGGGGGCTGGGACACCGGGGAGCTGTTTTTT
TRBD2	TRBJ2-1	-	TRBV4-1	CASSLSGSYNEQFF	TGCGCCAGCAGCCTTAGCGGGTCCTACAATGAGCAGTTCTTC
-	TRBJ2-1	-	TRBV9	CASSVGRRSVDEQFF	TGTGCCAGCAGCGTAGGTCGAAGGTCGGTCGATGAGCAGTTCTTC
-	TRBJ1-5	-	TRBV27	CASSNRGGGRPQHF	TGTGCCAGCAGTAATCGCGGGGGCGGGCGGCCCCAGCATTTT
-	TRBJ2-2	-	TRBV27	CASRSGRSTGELFF	TGTGCCAGCAGATCTGGACGGTCCACCGGGGAGCTGTTTTTT
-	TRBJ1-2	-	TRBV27	CASSPYQGRLYGYTF	TGTGCCAGCAGTCCATACCAGGGGCGCTTGTATGGCTACACCTTC
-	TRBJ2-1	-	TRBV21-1	CASSTLTSPGYNEQFF	TGTGCCAGCAGCACGTTGACGAGTCCGGGCTACAATGAGCAGTTCTTC
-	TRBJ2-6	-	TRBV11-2	CASSLMRAAGSGANVLTF	TGTGCCAGCAGCTTAATGAGGGCTGCGGGCTCTGGGGCCAACGTCCTGACTTTC